The T cell receptor beta chain described here comes from a study of T cells in Graves' hyperthyroidism and ophthalmopathy. The investigators amplified TCR beta CDR3 regions from RNA transcripts. The study used the HTBI primer set for a first-round RT-PCR of the TCR CDR3. TCRdb reprocessed the multiplex PCR reads with MiXCR, giving one entry per CDR3 protein. Among a few hundred thousand distinct CDR3 sequences listed, approximately 14% were seen once. This clonotype was seen repeatedly, ten times or more. V shed 4 bases and J shed 5 bases, with 18 bases lying between them. The CDR3 loop spans 16 amino acids. Germline CDR1 is SNHLY and CDR2 is FYNNEI.

Sequencing was performed on blood. The chain joins TRBV2 to TRBJ1-5; tentative D call: TRBD1 (5 bases). The TCR sequence derives from a woman under 40 with Graves' hyperthyroidism. The CDR3 nucleotides read TGTGCCAGCAGTGTAAACCCCGCAGGGAACGATCAGCCCCAGCATTTT. This translates into CASSVNPAGNDQPQHF.